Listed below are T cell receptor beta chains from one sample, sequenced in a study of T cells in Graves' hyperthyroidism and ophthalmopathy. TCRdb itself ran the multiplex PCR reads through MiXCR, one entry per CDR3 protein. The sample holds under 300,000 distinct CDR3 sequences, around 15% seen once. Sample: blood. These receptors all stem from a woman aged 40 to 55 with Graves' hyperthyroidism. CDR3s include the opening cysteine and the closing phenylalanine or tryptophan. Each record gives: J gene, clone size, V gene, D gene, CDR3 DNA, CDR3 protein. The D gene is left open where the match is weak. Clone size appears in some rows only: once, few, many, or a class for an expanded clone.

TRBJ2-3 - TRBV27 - TGTGCCAGCAGTTTAGATTTTGAGGATACGCAGTATTTT CASSLDFEDTQYF
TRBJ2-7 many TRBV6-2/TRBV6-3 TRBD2 TGTGCCAGCAGTTACTCGAAAGCGGGACCCTCCTACGAGCAGTACTTC CASSYSKAGPSYEQYF
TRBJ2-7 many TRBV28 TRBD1 TGTGCCAGCAGTAAGCAACAGGGGGCGCGGGAGCAGTACTTC CASSKQQGAREQYF
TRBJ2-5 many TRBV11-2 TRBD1 TGTGCCAGCAGCTTAGGGACAGGGGAGACCCAGTACTTC CASSLGTGETQYF
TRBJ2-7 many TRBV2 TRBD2 TGTGCCAGCCGTCAGCGGGAGGGCCAGAACGAGCAGTACTTC CASRQREGQNEQYF
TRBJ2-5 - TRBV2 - TGTGCCAGCAGGGTCTCCGGGGCAGGGCTTGAGACCCAGTACTTC CASRVSGAGLETQYF
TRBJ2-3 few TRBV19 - TGTGCCAGTAGTCGGTGGCGTCCGGGCGAGGAGGCGCAGTATTTT CASSRWRPGEEAQYF
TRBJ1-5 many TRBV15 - TGTGCCACCTTCCCTCAGACGGTGACTAGCAATCAGCCCCAGCATTTT CATFPQTVTSNQPQHF
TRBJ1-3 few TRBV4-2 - TGTGCCAGCAGCCAAGATCAGGCAGGGACTGGAAACACCATATATTTT CASSQDQAGTGNTIYF
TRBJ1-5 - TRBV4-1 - TGCGCCAGCAGCCAAGGTTTGGGGCAGCCCCAGCATTTT CASSQGLGQPQHF
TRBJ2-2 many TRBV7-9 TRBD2 TGTGCCAGCAGCGTCCTGGGAGCGGGAGCGTACACCGGGGAGCTGTTTTTT CASSVLGAGAYTGELFF
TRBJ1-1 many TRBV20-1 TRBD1 TGCAGTGCCCCGGACAGGCGGAGGAACACTGAAGCTTTCTTT CSAPDRRRNTEAFF
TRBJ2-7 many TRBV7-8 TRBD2 TGTGCCAGCAGCTTAGAGGCTAGCGGGAGTGTCTCGGGAGAGCAGTACTTC CASSLEASGSVSGEQYF
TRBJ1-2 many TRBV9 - TGTGCCAGCAGCGCTGACGGACAGAACTATGGCTACACCTTC CASSADGQNYGYTF
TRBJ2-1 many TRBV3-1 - TGTGCCAGCAGCCAAGGGGGAAATGAGCAGTTCTTC CASSQGGNEQFF
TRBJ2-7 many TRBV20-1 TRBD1 TGCAGTGCTAGTTCACCGGGACAGGGATCCTACGAGCAGTACTTC CSASSPGQGSYEQYF
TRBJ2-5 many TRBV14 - TGTGCCAGCAGCCAAGAATTACGGGTGGGCGAGACCCAGTACTTC CASSQELRVGETQYF
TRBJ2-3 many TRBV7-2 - TGTGCCAGCAGCTTAAGGACCAATTTGGCCACAGATACGCAGTATTTT CASSLRTNLATDTQYF
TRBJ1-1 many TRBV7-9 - TGTGCCAGCAGCTTGTCCCAGACAAGCACTGAAGCTTTCTTT CASSLSQTSTEAFF
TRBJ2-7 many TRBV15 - TGTGCCACCAGCAGAGACCACACTAGACGCTACGAGCAGTACTTC CATSRDHTRRYEQYF
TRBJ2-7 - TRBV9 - TGTGCCAGCAGCGTAGGACAGAGAACCTACGAGCAGTACTTC CASSVGQRTYEQYF
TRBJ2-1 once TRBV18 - TGTGCCAGCTCACCCTCGGGCGTTTCCTACAATGAGCAGTTCTTC CASSPSGVSYNEQFF
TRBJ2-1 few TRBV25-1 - TGTGCCAGCAGTTTCGACGAGAGGGTCACCTACAATGAGCAGTTCTTC CASSFDERVTYNEQFF
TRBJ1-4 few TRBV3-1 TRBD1 TGTGCCAGCAACGACAGGGAGCTCGATGAAAAACTGTTTTTT CASNDRELDEKLFF
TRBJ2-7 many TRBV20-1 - TGCAGTGCTTCCCCAATCGCGGTTTACGAGCAGTACTTC CSASPIAVYEQYF
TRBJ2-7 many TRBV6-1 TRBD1 TGTGCCAGTACCGGGACAGAGACCTACGAGCAGTACTTC CASTGTETYEQYF
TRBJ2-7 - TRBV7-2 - TGTGCCAGCAGCCCCGGTAGGACAGCATCCTACGAGCAGTACTTC CASSPGRTASYEQYF
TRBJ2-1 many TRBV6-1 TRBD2 TGTGCCAGCAGCTCAACTAGCGGGGTATACAATGAGCAGTTCTTC CASSSTSGVYNEQFF
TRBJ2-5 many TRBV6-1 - TGTGCCAGCACCGAACTAGCCCAAGTTGAGACCCAGTACTTC CASTELAQVETQYF
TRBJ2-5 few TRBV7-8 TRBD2 TGTGCCAGCAGCTTAAGTTGGCGGGAGCAAGAGACCCAGTACTTC CASSLSWREQETQYF
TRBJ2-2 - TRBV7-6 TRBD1 TGTGCCAGCGGGATACAGGGGGCTAGTGTGACCGGGGAGCTGTTTTTT CASGIQGASVTGELFF
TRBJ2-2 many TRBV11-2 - TGTGCCAGCAGTCGGTGGGGGACCGGGGAGCTGTTTTTT CASSRWGTGELFF
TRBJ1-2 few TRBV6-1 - TGTGCCAGCATACTTACGACACTTAACTATGGCTACACCTTC CASILTTLNYGYTF
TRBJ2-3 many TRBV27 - TGTGCCAGCAGTTTATCGAGTGGGGGGTTAGTCGGAGATACGCAGTATTTT CASSLSSGGLVGDTQYF
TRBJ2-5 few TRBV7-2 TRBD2 TGTGCCAGCAGTCCTACTAGCGGGAAAGAGACCCAGTACTTC CASSPTSGKETQYF
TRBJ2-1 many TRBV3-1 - TGTGCCAGCAGCCCGTCGAGGGATGGTGAGCAGTTCTTC CASSPSRDGEQFF
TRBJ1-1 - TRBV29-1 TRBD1 TGCAGCGTACGACCGGGACAGGGGGATACTGAAGCTTTCTTT CSVRPGQGDTEAFF
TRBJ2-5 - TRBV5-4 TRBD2 TGTGCCAGCAGCCCCGAAGGGCGCCGGCTAGCGGGGCCCTCACTGTACTTC CASSPEGRRLAGPSLYF
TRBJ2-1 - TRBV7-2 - TGTGCCAGCAGCCTACAGGGAAACACACCCTACAATGAGCAGTTCTTC CASSLQGNTPYNEQFF
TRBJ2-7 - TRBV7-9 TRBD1 TGTGCCAGCAGCGACGCGACGGGACAGGGCTACGAGCAGTACTTC CASSDATGQGYEQYF
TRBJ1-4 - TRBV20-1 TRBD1 TGCAGTGCGACTACCGGGACAGGAGCAACTAATGAAAAACTGTTTTTT CSATTGTGATNEKLFF
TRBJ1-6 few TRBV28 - TGTGCCAGCAGTTTACGGGTAGGGCCGGCTTCACCCCTCCACTTT CASSLRVGPASPLHF
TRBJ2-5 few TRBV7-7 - TGTGCTAGCAGCTTAGTAGGAGGGGGCCAAGAGACCCAGTACTTC CASSLVGGGQETQYF
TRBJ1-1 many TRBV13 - TGTGCCAGCAATGGAGGGTCCATCGCTGAAGCTTTCTTT CASNGGSIAEAFF
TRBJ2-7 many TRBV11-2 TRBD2 TGTGCCAGCAGCTTAGAATCAGCGGGAGGGCAAAACGAGCAGTACTTC CASSLESAGGQNEQYF
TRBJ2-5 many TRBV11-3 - TGTGCCAGCAGCTTAGCGGGAGCCATGGAGACCCAGTACTTC CASSLAGAMETQYF
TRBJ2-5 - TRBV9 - TGTGCCAGCAGCTCACCCGAGGGGACTTCTCAAGAGACCCAGTACTTC CASSSPEGTSQETQYF
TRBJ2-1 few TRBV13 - TGTGCCAGCAGCCATACATCAGTCAATGAGCAGTTCTTC CASSHTSVNEQFF
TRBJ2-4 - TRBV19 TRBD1 TGTGCCAGTAGGACCGCTGGACAGGGTGGGGACATTCAGTACTTC CASRTAGQGGDIQYF
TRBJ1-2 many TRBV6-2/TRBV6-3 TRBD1 TGTGCCAGCAGTTACGGCCAGGGGGGACACTATGGCTACACCTTC CASSYGQGGHYGYTF
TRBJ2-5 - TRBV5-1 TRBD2 TGCGCCAGCAGCCCCTTGCGGGAGGGGCAAGAGACCCAGTACTTC CASSPLREGQETQYF
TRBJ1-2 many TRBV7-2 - TGTGCCAGCAGCTTAGTAGTGGGCGCAGGGTATGGCTACACCTTC CASSLVVGAGYGYTF
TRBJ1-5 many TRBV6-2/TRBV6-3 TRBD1 TGTGCCAGCAGCGATACAGGGGGCCATCAGCCCCAGCATTTT CASSDTGGHQPQHF